These 25 T cell receptor beta chains share one sample of origin, sequenced in a study of blood T cell repertoires in COVID-19. Only in-frame clones appear in the TCRdb table, and some are missing; sequencing was by immunoSEQ multiplex PCR. This table holds approximately 440,000 clones, roughly 91% found once. Sequencing was performed on PBMCs or T cells enriched from blood (not recorded which). Source of these receptors: a man younger than 35 who had recovered from COVID-19.

V is TRBV2 and J is TRBJ1-1; no definite D call. V lost 1 base and J 11 bases, leaving 11 bases between the germline ends. Germline loops: CDR1 SNHLY, CDR2 FYNNEI. CDR3 length: 12 amino acids. CDR3 in amino acids: CASSEVTGMAFF. DNA for the CDR3: TGTGCCAGCAGTGAAGTTACGGGTATGGCTTTCTTT. The entire variable domain, with the rest obtained from reference TRBV2 and TRBJ1-1, is as follows: EPEVTQTPSHQVTQMGQEVILRCVPISNHLYFYWYRQILGQKVEFLVSFYNNEISEKSEIFDDQFSVERPDGSNFTLKIRSTKLEDSAMYFCASSEVTGMAFFGQGTRLTVV.

The V and J genes are TRBV19 and TRBJ2-4, with 8 positions matching TRBD2. Per germline, CDR1 LNHDA and CDR2 SQIVND (reference sequence). The V gene end was trimmed by 0 bases and the J gene end by 0 bases; junction bases not matched to a gene: 7. The CDR3 runs 18 residues. CDR3 residues: CASSIDTKAGVAKNIQYF. As DNA, the CDR3 is TGTGCCAGTAGTATAGATACCAAAGCGGGAGTAGCCAAAAACATTCAGTACTTC.

The rearrangement joins TRBV3-1 (or the pseudogene TRBV3-2) to TRBJ2-2; 7 nucleotides match TRBD1. Germline CDR1 reads LGHDT; CDR2 reads YNNKEL (reference sequence). The CDR3 runs to 16 residues. V shed 1 base and J 5 bases; nucleotides not matched to a gene: 7. The CDR3 sequence: CASSQVIGRGTGELFF. DNA of the CDR3: TGTGCCAGCAGCCAAGTCATTGGCAGGGGGACCGGGGAGCTGTTTTTT.

The chain combines TRBV7-2 with TRBJ2-5; TRBD2 matches 11 bases. CDR1 is SGHTA and CDR2 is FQGNSA in the germline V gene. The CDR3 consists of 15 residues. With V trimmed by 5 bases and J by 1 base, 3 bases remained unmatched. DNA of the CDR3: TGTGCCAGCAGCCCTAGCGGGAGGTCCCAAGAGACCCAGTACTTC. Amino acid sequence: CASSPSGRSQETQYF.

This sequence joins TRBV15 and TRBJ2-5, with TRBD2 matching over 7 bases. J was trimmed by 2 bases and V by 2 bases; bases with no gene match: 11. This CDR3 is 17 amino acids long. CDR1 and CDR2 from the germline V gene are LNHNV and YYDKDF (reference sequence). The CDR3 spells CATSRSSGGRRQETQYF. The DNA of the CDR3 is TGTGCCACCAGCAGATCCAGCGGCGGGAGACGACAAGAGACCCAGTACTTC.

The chain has TRBV30 and TRBJ1-2; D gene uncertain. Trimming left V 4 bases short and J 6 bases short, with 12 bases between. Germline V gives CDR1 GTSNPN, CDR2 SVGIG (reference sequence). The CDR3 contains 12 residues. CDR3 protein: CAWNYQDDGYTF. The CDR3 coding sequence is TGTGCCTGGAATTATCAGGATGATGGCTACACCTTC.

The gene calls are TRBV18 and TRBJ1-6; D uncertain. The CDR3 sequence is 12 residues long. Deletions cut 4 bases from V and 10 bases from J, with 8 bases between. Germline loops: CDR1 KGHSH, CDR2 LQKENI. The DNA for the CDR3 is TGTGCCAGCTCACATGAGGGCTCACCCCTCCACTTT. This gives the protein CASSHEGSPLHF. Using reference TRBV18 and TRBJ1-6 for the parts outside the CDR3, the full variable domain is NAGVMQNPRHLVRRRGQEARLRCSPMKGHSHVYWYRQLPEEGLKFMVYLQKENIIDESGMPKERFSAEFPKEGPSILRIQQVVRGDSAAYFCASSHEGSPLHFGNGTRLTVT.

The CDR3 reads CATSDPTGTGTEAFF. In DNA form, the CDR3 reads TGTGCCACCAGTGATCCGACAGGGACAGGCACTGAAGCTTTCTTT. The genes are TRBV24-1 and TRBJ1-1; 8 bases match TRBD1. CDR1 is KGHDR and CDR2 is SFDVKD in the germline V gene. This CDR3 region has 15 residues. After removal of 3 bases from V and 4 bases from J, the junction contained 6 bases not matched to a gene.

With regard to this clone: Other DNA sequences in this sample translate to the same CDR3. This chain links TRBV18 with TRBJ2-5; possible D gene TRBD1, 5 bases. Germline CDR1 reads KGHSH; CDR2 reads LQKENI. CDR3 length: 13 amino acids. Trimming stripped 3 bases from V and 2 bases from J, with 7 bases between. The CDR3 is CASSPDRQETQYF. CDR3 DNA: TGTGCCAGCTCACCCGACAGACAAGAGACCCAGTACTTC.

This clone came up once. The chain recombines TRBV19 with TRBJ1-2; weak D call: TRBD1 (6 bases). This CDR3 comprises 14 residues. V was shortened by 5 bases and J by 4 bases, with 14 bases between the two germline ends. The germline V gene has CDR1 LNHDA and CDR2 SQIVND (reference sequence). CDR3 protein: CASSSRTATYGYTF. CDR3 DNA sequence: TGTGCCAGTAGTTCTAGGACAGCGACCTATGGCTACACCTTC.

The J gene is TRBJ1-1, the V gene TRBV11-2, with D maybe TRBD1 (6 bases). Trimming stripped 7 bases from V and 3 bases from J, with 9 bases between. CDR1 and CDR2 from the germline V gene are SGHAT and FQNNGV. CDR3 length equals 12 residues. This CDR3 is CASIGGHTEAFF. CDR3 in DNA: TGTGCCAGCATCGGGGGGCACACTGAAGCTTTCTTT.

The gene calls are TRBV24-1 and TRBJ2-1, with D tentatively TRBD2 (6 bases). The germline CDR1 and CDR2 sequences are KGHDR and SFDVKD. The CDR3 contains 14 residues. Trimming pared 4 bases from V and 7 bases from J, leaving 13 bases between. The DNA for the CDR3 is TGTGCCACCAGTGAGTGGAGGGCCGTTAATGAGCAGTTCTTC. It encodes CATSEWRAVNEQFF.

V gene TRBV28 combines with J gene TRBJ1-1; D ambiguous. Per the germline V gene, CDR1 is MDHEN and CDR2 is SYDVKM. V dropped 5 bases and J dropped 5 bases, with 12 bases sitting between them. The CDR3 extends over 13 amino acids. The CDR3 DNA is TGTGCCAGCAGTGCGGGCTTATCTACTGAAGCTTTCTTT. Translating it yields CASSAGLSTEAFF.

The chain has TRBV12-3 or TRBV12-4 and TRBJ1-6; 7 bases fit TRBD1. This CDR3 comprises 13 residues. With 7 bases clipped from V and 7 bases from J, the junction kept 4 bases outside the gene matches. The DNA for the CDR3 is TGTGCCAGCACCAGGACAGGAAATTCACCCCTCCACTTT. Its protein product is CASTRTGNSPLHF.

This clone has only a few counts. CDR3 nucleotide sequence: TGCGCCAGCAGCTTCGGGGGGCCGGGGGAAAAACTGTTTTTT. Translating it yields CASSFGGPGEKLFF. The chain joins TRBV5-1 to TRBJ1-4, with a weak D call TRBD1 (6 bases). V was cut by 2 bases and J by 8 bases, with 13 bases left in between. The CDR3 consists of 14 residues. Germline V gives CDR1 SGHRS, CDR2 YFSETQ.

The chain combines TRBV27 with TRBJ1-2, with TRBD1 matching 7 bases. The CDR3 has 14 residues. Germline-derived CDR1 and CDR2 are MNHEY and SMNVEV (reference sequence). The V gene end was trimmed by 2 bases and the J gene end by 4 bases; junction bases not matched to a gene: 4. The CDR3 reads CASSLTGVGYGYTF. The CDR3 region has the DNA TGTGCCAGCAGTTTAACAGGGGTAGGCTATGGCTACACCTTC.

J is TRBJ2-1 and V is TRBV5-5; D ambiguous. The CDR3 is 16 residues long. Trimming took off 1 base at V and 7 bases at J, with 18 bases between the two ends. Germline assignment: CDR1 SGHKS and CDR2 YYEKEE (reference sequence). In DNA form, the CDR3 reads TGTGCCAGCAGCTTGAAATCGGGTTCCGGGTGGAATGAGCAGTTCTTC. Amino acids: CASSLKSGSGWNEQFF.

This chain links TRBV11-3 with TRBJ2-7, with 10 bases matching TRBD2. The CDR3 loop spans 16 amino acids. Per the germline V gene, CDR1 is SGHNT and CDR2 is YENEEA. V trimming: 4 bases; J trimming: 4 bases; junction bases outside the gene matches: 10. CDR3 in DNA: TGTGCCAGCAGCTCACGACTAGCGGGCCTAACGTACGAGCAGTACTTC. Translated: CASSSRLAGLTYEQYF.

The chain combines TRBV30 with TRBJ2-1; 8 positions agree with TRBD1. Germline lookup yields CDR1 GTSNPN and CDR2 SVGIG (reference sequence). There are 15 residues in the CDR3. Germline trimming cut 2 bases from V and 4 bases from J; bases unmatched to any gene: 7. The CDR3 loop reads CAWSRPGTGYNEQFF. The CDR3 DNA reads as TGTGCCTGGAGTCGTCCCGGGACAGGATACAATGAGCAGTTCTTC.

The rearrangement links TRBV30 to TRBJ1-4, with D possibly being TRBD1 (6 bases). Trimming removed 4 bases from V and 6 bases from J, with 9 bases in between. The CDR3 contains 12 residues. The V gene's germline CDR1 is GTSNPN and CDR2 SVGIG (reference sequence). CDR3 DNA: TGTGCCTGGAAGGGGGAGCATGAAAAACTGTTTTTT. This translates into CAWKGEHEKLFF.

This clone was seen only once. This chain links TRBV6-5 with TRBJ1-1, with D hard to call. CDR1 MNHEY and CDR2 SVGAGI come from the germline V gene. The CDR3 runs to 13 residues. Trimming shortened V by 5 bases and J by 6 bases, and 13 bases separated the two germline ends. The CDR3: CASSLGLSAEAFF. CDR3 nucleotide sequence: TGTGCCAGCAGTCTAGGACTTTCTGCTGAAGCTTTCTTT.

The chain links TRBV7-9 to TRBJ1-4, with 7 bases identical to TRBD1. CDR3 size: 14 residues. From germline, CDR1 is SEHNR and CDR2 FQNEAQ (reference sequence). The V segment lost 6 bases and the J segment 4 bases; nucleotides outside the gene matches: 5. CDR3 residues: CASRRGQNNEKLFF. The CDR3 nucleotides read TGTGCCAGCAGGAGGGGACAGAATAATGAAAAACTGTTTTTT.

J is TRBJ2-4 and V is TRBV11-2, with 9 bases identical to TRBD1. The CDR3 has 14 residues. The ends lost 4 bases at V and 4 bases at J; junction bases unmatched: 2. Germline V gene lookup returns CDR1 SGHAT and CDR2 FQNNGV. The CDR3 loop reads CASSSGQGKNIQYF. CDR3 in DNA: TGTGCCAGCAGCTCGGGACAGGGTAAAAACATTCAGTACTTC. Based on the CDR3 plus reference TRBV11-2 and TRBJ2-4, the full variable domain is EAGVAQSPRYKIIEKRQSVAFWCNPISGHATLYWYQQILGQGPKLLIQFQNNGVVDDSQLPKDRFSAERLKGVDSTLKIQPAKLEDSAVYLCASSSGQGKNIQYFGAGTRLSVL.

This clone was counted once. The chain uses TRBV30 and TRBJ1-3; 10 bases line up with TRBD1. There are 15 residues in the CDR3. V gave up 2 bases and J gave up 2 bases; unmatched junction bases: 3. Per the germline V gene, CDR1 is GTSNPN and CDR2 is SVGIG (reference sequence). CDR3 sequence: CAWSSGQGAGNTIYF. CDR3 DNA: TGTGCCTGGAGTTCCGGACAGGGGGCTGGAAACACCATATATTTT.

The sample holds one count of this clone. The V and J genes are TRBV11-2 and TRBJ1-1; 8 bases are a match to TRBD1. The length of the CDR3 is 14 residues. Germline values: CDR1 SGHAT, CDR2 FQNNGV. The junction had 3 bases not matched to a gene; V was cut back by 3 bases and J by 3 bases. The CDR3 sequence: CASSFRQGYTEAFF. CDR3 bases: TGTGCCAGCAGCTTTAGACAGGGGTACACTGAAGCTTTCTTT.